The sequence of this TCR beta chain was determined in a study of T cell repertoires in cytomegalovirus infection. Overall study context: Public TCR beta signatures indicated both CMV infection and matching HLA type. Regarding the study as a whole: Pooled public TCR beta family frequency picked out CMV carriers with the relevant HLA. It was HLA-C-restricted CMV-specific TCR beta clonotypes that dominated the response ex vivo.

As concerns this clonotype: The antigen is not known.

One entry per CDR3 protein, called by TCRdb with MiXCR from the reads. The sample shows about 830,000 distinct CDR3 sequences, approximately 29% of them seen only once. V trimming: 4 bases; J trimming: 4 bases; junction bases outside the gene matches: 5. The CDR3 runs 14 residues. CDR1 and CDR2 from the germline V gene are KGHSH and LQKENI. The J gene is TRBJ2-3, the V gene TRBV18; 7 positions agree with TRBD1. The TCR comes from a human donor in good health (CMV status not recorded). Some clones in this sample may be carry-over from other donors' samples. The sequencing used cultured CD8+ T cells from PBMCs, collected from culture after CMV antigen stimulation. In nucleotides, the CDR3 is TGTGCCAGCTCACAAGGACAGGTTGCAGATACGCAGTATTTT. Residues: CASSQGQVADTQYF. Complete variable domain (other parts from reference TRBV18 and TRBJ2-3): NAGVMQNPRHLVRRRGQEARLRCSPMKGHSHVYWYRQLPEEGLKFMVYLQKENIIDESGMPKERFSAEFPKEGPSILRIQQVVRGDSAAYFCASSQGQVADTQYFGPGTRLTVL.